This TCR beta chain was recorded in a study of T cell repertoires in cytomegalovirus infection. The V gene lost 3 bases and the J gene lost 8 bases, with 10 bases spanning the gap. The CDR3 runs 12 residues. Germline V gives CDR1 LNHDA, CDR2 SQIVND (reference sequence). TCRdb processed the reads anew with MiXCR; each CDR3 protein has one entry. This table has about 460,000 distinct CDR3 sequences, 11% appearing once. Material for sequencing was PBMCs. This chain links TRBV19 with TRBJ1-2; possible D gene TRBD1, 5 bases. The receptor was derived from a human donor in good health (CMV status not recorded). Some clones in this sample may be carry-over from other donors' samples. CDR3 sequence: CASSISGMGYTF. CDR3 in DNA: TGTGCCAGTAGTATTTCAGGGATGGGCTACACCTTC.